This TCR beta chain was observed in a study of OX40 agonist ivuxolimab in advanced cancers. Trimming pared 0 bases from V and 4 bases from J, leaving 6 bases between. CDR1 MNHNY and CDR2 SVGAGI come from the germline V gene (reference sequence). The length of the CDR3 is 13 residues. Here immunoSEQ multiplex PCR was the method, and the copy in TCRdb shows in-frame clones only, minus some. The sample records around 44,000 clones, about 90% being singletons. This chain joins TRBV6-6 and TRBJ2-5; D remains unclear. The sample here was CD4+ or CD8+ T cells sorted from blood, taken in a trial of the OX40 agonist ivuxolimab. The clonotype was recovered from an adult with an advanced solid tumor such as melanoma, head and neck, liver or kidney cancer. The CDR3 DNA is TGTGCCAGCAGTTACTCAACAGCAGAGACCCAGTACTTC. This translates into CASSYSTAETQYF.